The 31 T cell receptor beta chains in this list originate from one sample, sequenced in a study of blood T cell repertoires in COVID-19. Some clones are missing from TCRdb's copy, which holds only in-frame ones; the method was immunoSEQ multiplex PCR. The sample lists fewer than 200,000 clones; less than 90% were seen once. The specimen was PBMCs or T cells enriched from blood (not recorded which). Receptors were obtained from a woman aged 45-59 years who had recovered from COVID-19.

The chain couples TRBV6-2 or TRBV6-3 to TRBJ1-2, with D hard to call. CDR1 and CDR2 from the germline V gene are MNHEY and SVGEGT. This CDR3 is 15 amino acids long. Trimming pared 5 bases from V and 0 bases from J, leaving 13 bases between. The CDR3 protein is CASSRRSAANYGYTF. DNA of the CDR3: TGTGCCAGCAGTCGGCGGTCAGCCGCTAACTATGGCTACACCTTC.

The chain has TRBV28 and TRBJ1-2; D may be TRBD1 (6 bases). The CDR3 runs 15 residues. V was pared by 4 bases and J by 5 bases, with 17 bases between. Per germline, CDR1 MDHEN and CDR2 SYDVKM. The CDR3 DNA sequence: TGTGCCAGCAGTTCCCCGAGGGGGGGGGAATATGGCTACACCTTC. It codes for CASSSPRGGEYGYTF.

This clone was found once. The chain is built from TRBV5-8 and TRBJ1-5; perhaps TRBD1 as D (5 bases). Germline assignment: CDR1 SGHTS and CDR2 YDEGEE. The V end lost 2 bases, the J end lost 7 bases, and 7 bases lay between the germline ends. The length of the CDR3 is 12 residues. CDR3 protein: CASSLRGQPQHF. The CDR3, as DNA: TGTGCCAGCAGCTTAAGGGGCCAGCCCCAGCATTTT.

The chain couples TRBV4-3 to TRBJ1-6, with 7 positions matching TRBD1. The trim removed 2 bases at V and 4 bases at J, leaving 5 bases unmatched. The CDR3 totals 16 residues. The germline CDR1 and CDR2 sequences are LGHNA and YSLEER. For the CDR3, the DNA is TGCGCCAGCAGCCAATGGACAGGAGATTATAATTCACCCCTCCACTTT. Translating gives CASSQWTGDYNSPLHF.

The chain carries TRBV6-5 and TRBJ2-7, with a tentative D call TRBD1 (5 bases). The V end lost 7 bases, the J end lost 4 bases, and 11 bases lay between the germline ends. The CDR3 spans 12 residues. Germline assignment: CDR1 MNHEY and CDR2 SVGAGI. The CDR3 nucleotides read TGTGCCAGCACAGGGTCTTCTTACGAGCAGTACGTC. It codes for CASTGSSYEQYV.

The chain recombines TRBV2 with TRBJ1-5, with D uncertain. With 5 bases removed from V and 3 bases from J, the gap between germline ends came to 11 bases. The CDR3 is 14 residues long. CDR1 and CDR2 from the germline V gene are SNHLY and FYNNEI. CDR3 bases: TGTGCCAGCAGTAAAGGGAGCTTCAATCAGCCCCAGCATTTT. Translation: CASSKGSFNQPQHF.

CDR3 nucleotide sequence: TGTGCCAGCAGACCTACAGAATCTGGAAACACCATATATTTT. Translated, it gives CASRPTESGNTIYF. The chain recombines TRBV6-5 with TRBJ1-3; D is undetermined. The CDR3 loop spans 14 amino acids. V was shortened by 6 bases and J by 1 base, with 10 bases between the two germline ends. CDR1 and CDR2 (germline): MNHEY, SVGAGI.

The chain joins TRBV27 to TRBJ1-2; 7 positions match TRBD1. V shed 3 bases, J shed 6 bases, and the junction held 4 bases outside the gene matches. Germline V gene sequence: CDR1 MNHEY, CDR2 SMNVEV (reference sequence). This CDR3 region has 13 residues. DNA of the CDR3: TGTGCCAGCAGTTTCGACAGGGTCCATGGCTACACCTTC. Protein sequence: CASSFDRVHGYTF.

The chain couples TRBV10-3 to TRBJ1-1; 7 bases line up with TRBD1. Trimming at V came to 0 bases and at J to 1 base, leaving 2 bases not matched to a gene. CDR1 ENHRY and CDR2 SYGVKD come from the germline V gene. The CDR3 is made up of 15 amino acids. The CDR3 region is CAISESDRRNTEAFF. The CDR3 nucleotides are TGTGCCATCAGTGAGTCGGACAGGCGGAACACTGAAGCTTTCTTT.

The J gene is TRBJ2-1, the V gene TRBV7-9; 11 nucleotides align to TRBD2. Trimming at V came to 6 bases and at J to 4 bases, leaving 5 bases not matched to a gene. CDR1 SEHNR and CDR2 FQNEAQ come from the germline V gene (reference sequence). This CDR3 contains 15 residues. The CDR3 coding sequence is TGTGCCAGCAGGGGGGGACTAGCGGTGTACAATGAGCAGTTCTTC. It yields the protein CASRGGLAVYNEQFF. Full variable domain (missing parts from reference TRBV7-9 and TRBJ2-1): DTGVSQNPRHKITKRGQNVTFRCDPISEHNRLYWYRQTLGQGPEFLTYFQNEAQLEKSRLLSDRFSAERPKGSFSTLEIQRTEQGDSAMYLCASRGGLAVYNEQFFGPGTRLTVL.

V and J are TRBV7-9 and TRBJ2-2; 9 bases fit TRBD1. The CDR3 covers 15 residues. Losses at the gene ends were 6 bases for V and 5 bases for J; bases not matched to a gene: 7. Germline-derived CDR1 and CDR2 are SEHNR and FQNEAQ (reference sequence). CDR3 sequence: CASRLTGTGTGELFF. The CDR3 DNA sequence: TGTGCCAGCAGGTTAACCGGGACAGGGACCGGGGAGCTGTTTTTT.

This clone was seen only once. The chain has TRBV6-2 or TRBV6-3 and TRBJ2-3; 9 bases line up with TRBD2. The CDR3 has 13 amino acids. Losses at the gene ends were 6 bases for V and 5 bases for J; bases not matched to a gene: 3. Looked up from germline, CDR1 is MNHEY and CDR2 is SVGEGT. The CDR3 nucleotides are TGTGCCAGCAGCCCTAGCGGGGTAGATACGCAGTATTTT. Its translation: CASSPSGVDTQYF.

V and J are TRBV2 and TRBJ1-1; D ambiguous. Germline V gene data show CDR1 as SNHLY and CDR2 as FYNNEI. The CDR3 is 14 residues long. The ends were cut back, 6 bases at V and 0 bases at J, with 11 bases in the middle. The CDR3: CASSPTTMNTEAFF. Written as DNA, the CDR3 is TGTGCCAGCAGCCCCACGACTATGAACACTGAAGCTTTCTTT.

The chain is built from TRBV5-1 and TRBJ1-1; no reliable D call. Germline CDR1 reads SGHRS; CDR2 reads YFSETQ. The CDR3 has 15 residues. V was trimmed by 4 bases and J by 0 bases, leaving 13 bases between them. CDR3 sequence reads: CASSLNSGMNTEAFF. The CDR3 DNA follows: TGCGCCAGCAGCCTAAATTCGGGGATGAACACTGAAGCTTTCTTT.

There are a few counts of this clone. This chain uses TRBV9 with TRBJ1-1, with TRBD1 as a possible D gene (5 bases). This CDR3 is built from 13 residues. From germline, CDR1 is SGDLS and CDR2 YYNGEE. Trimming shortened V by 4 bases and J by 8 bases, and 15 bases separated the two germline ends. The CDR3 nucleotides read TGTGCCAGCAGCCCTCCGGGGGGGAAAGAAGCTTTCTTT. This encodes CASSPPGGKEAFF.

The gene calls are TRBV6-1 and TRBJ1-2, with D unresolved. Germline V gives CDR1 MNHNS, CDR2 SASEGT. V was cut by 4 bases and J by 5 bases, with 20 bases left in between. The CDR3 loop spans 16 amino acids. The DNA for the CDR3 is TGTGCCAGCAGTGCCCGGGGATCTCATGGAGAATATGGCTACACCTTC. It yields the protein CASSARGSHGEYGYTF.

J is TRBJ1-4 and V is TRBV19; no firm D call. The V end was cut by 5 bases, the J end by 8 bases, with 15 bases between. The CDR3 has 14 amino acids. Germline V lookup: CDR1 LNHDA, CDR2 SQIVND (reference sequence). The CDR3 region is CASSPQVTGEKLFF. Here the CDR3 DNA reads TGTGCCAGTAGTCCCCAGGTAACGGGGGAAAAACTGTTTTTT. The full variable domain, its missing parts supplied by reference TRBV19 and TRBJ1-4, is DGGITQSPKYLFRKEGQNVTLSCEQNLNHDAMYWYRQDPGQGLRLIYYSQIVNDFQKGDIAEGYSVSREKKESFPLTVTSAQKNPTAFYLCASSPQVTGEKLFFGSGTQLSVL.

In its sample, this clone was seen once. The chain combines TRBV7-2 with TRBJ2-7, with TRBD1 matching over 8 bases. Germline-derived CDR1 and CDR2 are SGHTA and FQGNSA. V was pared by 3 bases and J by 2 bases, with 0 bases of the junction left unmatched. This CDR3 comprises 13 residues. CDR3 in amino acids: CASSLTGAYEQYV. The DNA of the CDR3 is TGTGCCAGCAGCTTGACAGGGGCCTACGAGCAGTACGTC.

This chain links TRBV5-1 with TRBJ1-1; TRBD1 might be the D (5 bases). From germline, CDR1 is SGHRS and CDR2 YFSETQ. This CDR3 is 14 amino acids long. Trimming removed 2 bases from V and 1 base from J, with 9 bases in between. The CDR3 protein is CASSFQTGNTEAFF. Here the CDR3 DNA reads TGCGCCAGCAGCTTCCAAACAGGGAACACTGAAGCTTTCTTT.

The chain uses TRBV5-4 and TRBJ2-5; TRBD1 matches 11 bases. V trimming: 4 bases; J trimming: 5 bases; junction bases outside the gene matches: 7. This CDR3 comprises 15 residues. In germline, CDR1 is SGHNT, CDR2 YYREEE (reference sequence). CDR3 residues: CASSAPGQGGETQYF. CDR3 nucleotides: TGTGCCAGCAGCGCACCGGGACAGGGGGGGGAGACCCAGTACTTC.

This chain connects TRBV18 to TRBJ2-5; TRBD2 might be the D (6 bases). Germline V CDR1 and CDR2: KGHSH, LQKENI. Trimming took 6 bases from V and 5 from J, leaving 13 bases between them. The CDR3 spans 13 residues. In nucleotides, the CDR3 is TGTGCCAGCTCCCGGGACTTAGCGGAGACCCAGTACTTC. As protein: CASSRDLAETQYF. Using reference TRBV18 and TRBJ2-5 for the parts outside the CDR3, the full variable domain is NAGVMQNPRHLVRRRGQEARLRCSPMKGHSHVYWYRQLPEEGLKFMVYLQKENIIDESGMPKERFSAEFPKEGPSILRIQQVVRGDSAAYFCASSRDLAETQYFGPGTRLLVL.

This rearrangement joins TRBV5-1 to TRBJ1-4; D is unclear. CDR1 SGHRS and CDR2 YFSETQ come from the germline V gene. The CDR3 sequence is 13 residues long. Trimming left V 0 bases short and J 7 bases short, with 7 bases between. The DNA of the CDR3 is TGCGCCAGCAGCTTGGCTTTGAGTGAAAAACTGTTTTTT. Translated: CASSLALSEKLFF.

The chain is built from TRBV12-3 or TRBV12-4 and TRBJ1-5; D perhaps matches TRBD1 (6 bases). Trimming pared 5 bases from V and 7 bases from J, leaving 9 bases between. This CDR3 is 12 amino acids long. In nucleotides, the CDR3 is TGTGCCAGCAGTCAGGGGTTCCAGCCCCAGCATTTT. It codes for CASSQGFQPQHF.

The rearrangement joins TRBV12-3 or TRBV12-4 to TRBJ1-6; no reliable D call. The CDR3 runs to 12 residues. Trimming left V 1 base short and J 13 bases short, with 8 bases between. The CDR3 protein is CASSLEGGPLHF. In nucleotides, the CDR3 is TGTGCCAGCAGTTTAGAGGGCGGGCCCCTCCACTTT.

The rearrangement links TRBV2 to TRBJ1-1; TRBD1 agrees at 8 bases. CDR1 and CDR2 (germline): SNHLY, FYNNEI. Losses at the gene ends were 3 bases for V and 5 bases for J; bases not matched to a gene: 11. The CDR3 extends over 16 amino acids. This CDR3 reads CASSDHGTGGETEAFF. As DNA, the CDR3 is TGTGCCAGCAGTGATCATGGTACAGGGGGGGAGACTGAAGCTTTCTTT.

The chain couples TRBV5-1 to TRBJ1-5, with 10 nucleotides matching TRBD1. Germline-derived CDR1 and CDR2 are SGHRS and YFSETQ. The CDR3 runs 15 residues. J was trimmed by 2 bases and V by 3 bases; bases with no gene match: 2. The CDR3 region has the DNA TGCGCCAGCAGCTGGGGGACAGGGGGCAATCAGCCCCAGCATTTT. It yields the protein CASSWGTGGNQPQHF.

This chain connects TRBV5-1 to TRBJ2-5; 14 positions match TRBD2. The length of the CDR3 is 17 residues. Germline CDR1 and CDR2: SGHRS and YFSETQ. Losses at the gene ends were 4 bases for V and 2 bases for J; bases not matched to a gene: 7. The CDR3 DNA is TGCGCCAGCAGCATACCCCGACTAGCGGGAGGGCAAGAGACCCAGTACTTC. Its translation: CASSIPRLAGGQETQYF.

The J gene is TRBJ2-5, the V gene TRBV2; perhaps TRBD2 as D (6 bases). The CDR3 consists of 13 residues. V lost 7 bases and J lost 5, with 14 bases in between. CDR1 is SNHLY, CDR2 FYNNEI, per germline. The CDR3 DNA reads as TGTGCCAGCATTTGGGGGGTCCGGGAGACCCAGTACTTC. Its translation is CASIWGVRETQYF.

The chain employs TRBV28 and TRBJ1-1; unclear D gene. Germline CDR1 MDHEN, CDR2 SYDVKM. Trimming pared 3 bases from V and 3 bases from J, leaving 8 bases between. The CDR3 is 13 amino acids. The CDR3 region is CASSLDGDTEAFF. The CDR3 nucleotides are TGTGCCAGCAGTTTGGACGGGGACACTGAAGCTTTCTTT.

J is TRBJ2-3 and V is TRBV30; 7 positions match TRBD1. Germline values: CDR1 GTSNPN, CDR2 SVGIG (reference sequence). CDR3 length equals 13 residues. V was pared by 8 bases and J by 2 bases, with 7 bases of the junction left unmatched. The CDR3 DNA reads as TGTGCCGGCCACAGGGGATACACAGATACGCAGTATTTT. Translating gives CAGHRGYTDTQYF. Combining the CDR3 with reference TRBV30 and TRBJ2-3 gives the whole variable domain SQTIHQWPATLVQPVGSPLSLECTVEGTSNPNLYWYRQAAGRGLQLLFYSVGIGQISSEVPQNLSASRPQDRQFILSSKKLLLSDSGFYLCAGHRGYTDTQYFGPGTRLTVL.

The rearrangement links TRBV15 to TRBJ1-5; D gene unclear. Germline-derived CDR1 and CDR2 are LNHNV and YYDKDF (reference sequence). V was pared by 5 bases and J by 4 bases, with 12 bases between. The CDR3 is made up of 14 amino acids. The CDR3 region is CATSPSRKNQPQHF. The CDR3 nucleotides read TGTGCCACCAGCCCCTCGAGAAAAAATCAGCCCCAGCATTTT.